This T cell receptor (beta chain) derives from a study of blood T cell repertoires in COVID-19. Enrolled through a virtual design, the participants were between roughly 18 and 95 years of age and came from 24 US areas. Cohort assignment relied on participant-reported clinical history. Germline CDR1 is MNHEY and CDR2 is SMNVEV (reference sequence). CDR3 size: 14 residues. Trimming stripped 5 bases from V and 6 bases from J, with 13 bases between. As originally analysed: Amplification with reference gene primers provided the estimates of nucleated cell counts. Assay: immunoSEQ multiplex PCR; the TCRdb copy retains only in-frame clones and omits some. V and J calls and clone size come straight from that table; D and trimming were deduced from the DNA. The sample comprises 200,000 to 250,000 clones, approximately 88% of which are singletons, and roughly 3.7% rests with the top ten.

The TCR was taken from a woman younger than 45 who had been exposed to COVID-19. Sequenced: PBMCs or T cells enriched from blood (not recorded which). The chain links TRBV27 to TRBJ2-2, with D uncertain. The CDR3 reads CASSHSPGSGELFF. The CDR3 DNA sequence: TGTGCCAGCAGTCATTCCCCCGGGTCCGGGGAGCTGTTTTTT.